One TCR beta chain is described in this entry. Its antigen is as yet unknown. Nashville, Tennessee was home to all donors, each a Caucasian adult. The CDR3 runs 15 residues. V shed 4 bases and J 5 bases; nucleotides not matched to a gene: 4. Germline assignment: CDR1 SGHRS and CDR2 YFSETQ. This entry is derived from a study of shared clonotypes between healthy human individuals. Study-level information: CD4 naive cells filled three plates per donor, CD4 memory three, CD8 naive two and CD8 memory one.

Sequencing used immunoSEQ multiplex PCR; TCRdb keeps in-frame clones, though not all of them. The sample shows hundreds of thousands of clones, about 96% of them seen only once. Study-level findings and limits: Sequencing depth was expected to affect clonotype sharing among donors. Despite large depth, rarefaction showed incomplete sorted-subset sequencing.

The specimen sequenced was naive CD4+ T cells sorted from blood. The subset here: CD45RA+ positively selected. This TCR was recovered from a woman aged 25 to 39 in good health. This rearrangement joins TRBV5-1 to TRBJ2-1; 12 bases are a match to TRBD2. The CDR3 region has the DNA TGCGCCAGCAGCGCCCTAGCGGGAGGGGACAATGAGCAGTTCTTC. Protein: CASSALAGGDNEQFF.